This TCR beta chain came from a study of blood T cell repertoires in COVID-19. The overall study: From the United States, Italy and Spain came samples of acute and convalescent COVID-19. T cells, B-cell-depleted T cells, or PBMCs provided the cDNA or gDNA that served as material.

Methods used by the authors: Reference gene primer amplification gave nucleated cell count estimates. The assay was immunoSEQ multiplex PCR, and TCRdb's table has in-frame clones only and misses some. The D gene and trimming were derived from the DNA, and the V and J assignments and clone size from that table. The sample yields roughly 120,000 clones, approximately 85% seen once. V was cut by 3 bases and J by 0 bases, with 6 bases left in between. Germline values: CDR1 SGHNT, CDR2 YENEEA. The CDR3 runs 15 residues. Sequenced input: peripheral blood. This chain links TRBV11-3 with TRBJ2-6, with unresolved D. The sequence derives from a man aged 70 or older with acute or convalescent COVID-19. The CDR3 spells CASSFRSSGANVLTF. As DNA, the CDR3 is TGTGCCAGCAGCTTCCGGAGCTCTGGGGCCAACGTCCTGACTTTC.